Shown below are 24 T cell receptor beta chains from a single sample sequenced in a study of memory CD4+ T cells and cytomegalovirus serostatus. Clones were sequenced by immunoSEQ multiplex PCR, and TCRdb holds only the in-frame ones, with some missing. The table records about 80,000 clones, around 80% of them present only once. The sort gate was single viable CD3+CD4+CD8-CD45RO+ cells for memory CD4+ T cells. The material sequenced was memory CD4+ T cells from blood. These receptors came from an adult in good health and CMV-seronegative.

This sequence joins TRBV9 and TRBJ2-5; a possible D gene is TRBD2 (7 bases). Trimming left V 0 bases short and J 9 bases short, with 18 bases between. Germline-derived CDR1 and CDR2 are SGDLS and YYNGEE. The CDR3 runs to 15 residues. CDR3 sequence (DNA): TGTGCCAGCAGCGTAGGGGCGGGGGCTCACGAGGCCCAGTACTTC. Translated, it gives CASSVGAGAHEAQYF.

The V and J genes are TRBV29-1 and TRBJ2-3, with D perhaps matching TRBD2 (5 bases). The ends were cut back, 4 bases at V and 0 bases at J, with 11 bases in the middle. The CDR3 covers 14 residues. Germline V CDR1 and CDR2: SQVTM, ANQGSEA. The CDR3 sequence is CSVGKAVSTDTQYF. DNA for the CDR3: TGCAGCGTTGGTAAAGCGGTTAGCACAGATACGCAGTATTTT.

This chain links TRBV4-3 with TRBJ1-2; D unclear. Deletions cut 2 bases from V and 6 bases from J, with 13 bases between. There are 14 residues in the CDR3. Germline V gene data show CDR1 as LGHNA and CDR2 as YSLEER. The CDR3 sequence is CASSQSSGINGYTF. In DNA form, the CDR3 reads TGCGCCAGCAGCCAATCCTCGGGAATTAATGGCTACACCTTC.

Within the sample, this clone is medium-sized. V is TRBV6-5 and J is TRBJ1-1; D unresolved. The germline V gene encodes CDR1 MNHEY and CDR2 SVGAGI. The CDR3 consists of 13 residues. Between the trimmed V and J ends, which lost 3 bases and 2 bases, there was a span of 7 bases. The CDR3 DNA is TGTGCCAGCAGTTATCAAAGAAACACTGAAGCTTTCTTT. It encodes CASSYQRNTEAFF.

This clone has more than one count but fewer than ten. The chain carries TRBV2 and TRBJ1-5, with 10 bases lining up with TRBD1. Trimming removed 6 bases from V and 1 base from J; junction bases left unmatched: 3. Germline-derived CDR1 and CDR2 are SNHLY and FYNNEI. The CDR3 sequence is 15 residues long. CDR3 residues: CASRTGGVSNQPQHF. For the CDR3, the DNA is TGTGCCAGCAGGACAGGGGGCGTAAGCAATCAGCCCCAGCATTTT.

The chain uses TRBV5-1 and TRBJ2-2; D not resolved. CDR1 is SGHRS and CDR2 is YFSETQ in the germline V gene. The CDR3 is 15 residues long. Trimming cost V 2 bases and J 3 bases, with 11 bases left between them. The CDR3 DNA is TGCGCCAGCAGCTTTCAGTCGTCGGACACCGGGGAGCTGTTTTTT. As protein: CASSFQSSDTGELFF.

V and J are TRBV19 and TRBJ2-5; 8 bases align to TRBD2. The length of the CDR3 is 16 residues. CDR1 is LNHDA and CDR2 is SQIVND in the germline V gene (reference sequence). The V gene end was trimmed by 1 base and the J gene end by 4 bases; junction bases not matched to a gene: 8. CDR3 sequence reads: CASSIGARGGRETQYF. DNA for the CDR3: TGTGCCAGTAGTATAGGGGCCCGGGGGGGCCGAGAGACCCAGTACTTC.

The chain has TRBV28 and TRBJ1-1; 7 bases line up with TRBD1. The CDR3 is 14 amino acids. In germline, CDR1 is MDHEN, CDR2 SYDVKM. The V gene end was trimmed by 6 bases and the J gene end by 8 bases; junction bases not matched to a gene: 12. CDR3 sequence: CASSKGASIGEAFF. DNA of the CDR3: TGTGCCAGCAGCAAGGGGGCCTCGATAGGAGAAGCTTTCTTT.

This chain joins TRBV15 and TRBJ1-2, with D possibly being TRBD1 (5 bases). CDR1 is LNHNV and CDR2 is YYDKDF in the germline V gene (reference sequence). Trimming pared 3 bases from V and 8 bases from J, leaving 19 bases between. This CDR3 comprises 15 residues. CDR3 amino acids: CATSRWGQGGEGYTF. CDR3 nucleotides: TGTGCCACCAGCAGGTGGGGCCAGGGTGGGGAAGGCTACACCTTC.

As regards this clone: Distinct nucleotide sequences in the sample also encode this CDR3. The CDR3 bases are TGTGCCTGGAGTGTTGGAGAAAAACTGTTTTTT. Its protein product is CAWSVGEKLFF. The chain employs TRBV30 and TRBJ1-4; no clear D gene. The V end was cut by 0 bases, the J end by 8 bases, with 4 bases between. Per the germline V gene, CDR1 is GTSNPN and CDR2 is SVGIG (reference sequence). This CDR3 spans 11 amino acids.

This clone occurred once. The germline gene is not matched at one end of the junction; a read error may be the cause. The rearrangement uses TRBV7-7 and TRBJ2-5; D remains unclear. The CDR3 totals 13 residues. The germline gives CDR1 SSHAT, CDR2 FNYEAQ (reference sequence). The DNA of the CDR3 is TGTGCTAGCAGCTTAGATATACAAGAGACCCAGTACTTC. Its translation: CASSLDIQETQYF.

This chain links TRBV29-1 with TRBJ2-1, with 11 bases matching TRBD2. J gave up 7 bases and V 6 bases, and 5 bases lay outside the gene matches. Germline V gene data show CDR1 as SQVTM and CDR2 as ANQGSEA. This CDR3 has 13 residues. For the CDR3, the DNA is TGCAGCGTCGACCGGACTAGCGGGAATGAGCAGTTCTTC. It encodes CSVDRTSGNEQFF.

This sequence joins TRBV7-2 and TRBJ2-5; possibly TRBD2 for D (7 bases). V was trimmed by 5 bases and J by 4 bases, leaving 14 bases between them. This CDR3 has 14 residues. Germline lookup yields CDR1 SGHTA and CDR2 FQGNSA. CDR3 DNA sequence: TGTGCCAGCAGCGTCGGGGGAGGGGGAGAGACCCAGTACTTC. The encoded protein is CASSVGGGGETQYF.

The chain employs TRBV18 and TRBJ2-2, with a possible D match to TRBD1 (5 bases). The CDR3 has 15 amino acids. V was cut by 1 base and J by 6 bases, with 12 bases left in between. In germline, CDR1 is KGHSH, CDR2 LQKENI. CDR3 bases: TGTGCCAGCTCACCACGGTCACAGGCCCCCGGGGAGCTGTTTTTT. Encoded protein: CASSPRSQAPGELFF.

This clone was seen once. The chain carries TRBV7-2 and TRBJ1-1, with no clear D. Trimming removed 5 bases from V and 2 bases from J, with 12 bases in between. This CDR3 has 14 residues. From germline, CDR1 is SGHTA and CDR2 FQGNSA. CDR3 loop: CASSRSLLNTEAFF. For the CDR3, the DNA is TGTGCCAGCAGCCGATCACTTTTAAACACTGAAGCTTTCTTT.

The V call is TRBV6-5, the J call TRBJ1-3; unclear D gene. There are 15 residues in the CDR3. Germline CDR1 and CDR2: MNHEY and SVGAGI. Deletions cut 7 bases from V and 0 bases from J, with 13 bases between. The CDR3 here is CASKTGILSGNTIYF. The CDR3 region has the DNA TGTGCCAGCAAAACCGGGATCCTCTCTGGAAACACCATATATTTT.

This chain uses TRBV2 with TRBJ2-3; a weak D match, TRBD2 (6 bases). Germline loops: CDR1 SNHLY, CDR2 FYNNEI. V lost 4 bases and J 1 base, leaving 18 bases between the germline ends. The length of the CDR3 is 17 residues. CDR3 in amino acids: CASSGPSGDWGTDTQYF. As DNA, the CDR3 is TGTGCCAGCAGTGGACCGTCTGGGGACTGGGGCACAGATACGCAGTATTTT.

This sequence joins TRBV7-2 and TRBJ1-5, with D perhaps matching TRBD1 (5 bases). The length of the CDR3 is 15 residues. Trimming left V 1 base short and J 5 bases short, with 12 bases between. Germline V gene lookup returns CDR1 SGHTA and CDR2 FQGNSA. CDR3 in DNA: TGTGCCAGCAGCTTAGGTGGGGGGATCGATCAGCCCCAGCATTTT. This codes for CASSLGGGIDQPQHF. Variable domain in full (rest from reference TRBV7-2 and TRBJ1-5): GAGVSQSPSNKVTEKGKDVELRCDPISGHTALYWYRQSLGQGLEFLIYFQGNSAPDKSGLPSDRFSAERTGGSVSTLTIQRTQQEDSAVYLCASSLGGGIDQPQHFGDGTRLSIL.

The J gene is TRBJ1-1, the V gene TRBV13; 7 nucleotides match TRBD1. The CDR3 runs 13 residues. V gave up 7 bases and J gave up 4 bases; unmatched junction bases: 6. Germline lookup yields CDR1 PRHDT and CDR2 FYEKMQ (reference sequence). The CDR3 region is CASTLGDSTEAFF. The DNA of the CDR3 is TGTGCCAGCACTCTTGGGGACAGCACTGAAGCTTTCTTT.

This chain joins TRBV6-4 and TRBJ1-1; D is possibly TRBD1 (6 bases). Trimming left V 3 bases short and J 5 bases short, with 13 bases between. Germline-derived CDR1 and CDR2 are MRHNA and SNTAGT. CDR3 length: 14 amino acids. The CDR3 coding sequence is TGTGCCAGCAGTGAGACAGGACTAGGAACTGAAGCTTTCTTT. This translates into CASSETGLGTEAFF.

This clone was recorded a few times. This chain joins TRBV5-4 and TRBJ1-1, with D tentatively TRBD1 (6 bases). The length of the CDR3 is 13 residues. V was clipped by 3 bases and J by 1 base, with 7 bases between them. The germline CDR1 and CDR2 sequences are SGHNT and YYREEE (reference sequence). The CDR3 coding sequence is TGTGCCAGCAGCTGGACAGCGAACACTGAAGCTTTCTTT. Protein product: CASSWTANTEAFF.

The genes are TRBV7-2 and TRBJ2-7, with 8 bases aligning to TRBD1. This CDR3 has 14 residues. The germline gives CDR1 SGHTA, CDR2 FQGNSA. After removal of 3 bases from V and 7 bases from J, the junction contained 8 bases not matched to a gene. The CDR3 bases are TGTGCCAGCAGCTTCGGACAGGGATCGGGAGAGCAGTACTTC. It specifies CASSFGQGSGEQYF. Variable domain in full (rest from reference TRBV7-2 and TRBJ2-7): GAGVSQSPSNKVTEKGKDVELRCDPISGHTALYWYRQSLGQGLEFLIYFQGNSAPDKSGLPSDRFSAERTGGSVSTLTIQRTQQEDSAVYLCASSFGQGSGEQYFGPGTRLTVT.

The chain is built from TRBV28 and TRBJ1-2; the D is unclear. This CDR3 has 11 amino acids. V was pared by 8 bases and J by 3 bases, with 7 bases between. Germline lookup yields CDR1 MDHEN and CDR2 SYDVKM. The CDR3 DNA reads TGTGCCAGCGCCGTGGACTATGGCTACACCTTC. This sequence encodes CASAVDYGYTF.

The chain employs TRBV5-4 and TRBJ1-4; possibly TRBD1 for D (5 bases). CDR1 is SGHNT, CDR2 YYREEE, per germline (reference sequence). There are 15 residues in the CDR3. V was pared by 3 bases and J by 8 bases, with 17 bases between. The CDR3 bases are TGTGCCAGCAGCTCTGCTGGGGGTTTAGGCGAAAAACTGTTTTTT. It encodes CASSSAGGLGEKLFF.